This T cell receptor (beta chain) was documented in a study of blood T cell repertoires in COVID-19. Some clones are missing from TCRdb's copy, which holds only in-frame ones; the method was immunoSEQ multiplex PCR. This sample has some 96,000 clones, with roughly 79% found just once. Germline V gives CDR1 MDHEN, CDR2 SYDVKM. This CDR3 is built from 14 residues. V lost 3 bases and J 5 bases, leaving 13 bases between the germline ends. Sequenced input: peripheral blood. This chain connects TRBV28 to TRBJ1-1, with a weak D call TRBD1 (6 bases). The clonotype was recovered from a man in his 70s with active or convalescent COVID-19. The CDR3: CASSLADRGTEAFF. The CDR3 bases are TGTGCCAGCAGTTTGGCAGATAGGGGGACTGAAGCTTTCTTT. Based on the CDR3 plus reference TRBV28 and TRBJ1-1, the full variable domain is DVKVTQSSRYLVKRTGEKVFLECVQDMDHENMFWYRQDPGLGLRLIYFSYDVKMKEKGDIPEGYSVSREKKERFSLILESASTNQTSMYLCASSLADRGTEAFFGQGTRLTVV.